This T cell receptor beta chain was documented in a study of OX40 agonist ivuxolimab in advanced cancers. Generated by immunoSEQ multiplex PCR, the TCRdb table keeps only in-frame clones and is missing some. The table records around 80,000 clones, about 80% of them present only once. CDR3 size: 16 residues. Germline loops: CDR1 MNHEY, CDR2 SVGAGI. V shed 0 bases and J 5 bases; nucleotides not matched to a gene: 7. J is TRBJ2-5 and V is TRBV6-5; 9 bases map to TRBD1. The TCR sequence derives from an adult with an advanced solid tumor such as melanoma, head and neck, liver or kidney cancer. This material consisted of CD4+ or CD8+ T cells sorted from blood, taken in a trial of the OX40 agonist ivuxolimab. The CDR3 region has the DNA TGTGCCAGCAGTTACTCAATGGGACAGGGAGGGGAGACCCAGTACTTC. Translated, it gives CASSYSMGQGGETQYF.